A single sample gave rise to the 22 T cell receptor beta chains below, sequenced in a study of identical twins' blood T cells. One entry per CDR3 protein results from TCRdb running MiXCR on the 5' RACE reads. The data hold fewer than 450,000 distinct CDR3 sequences, with 25% to 35% observed a single time. Material for sequencing was PBMCs. All receptors come from a woman between 18 and 55 years old in good health.

The rearrangement joins TRBV20-1 to TRBJ2-1; 13 positions agree with TRBD2. The CDR3 spans 15 residues. The V gene end was trimmed by 0 bases and the J gene end by 7 bases; junction bases not matched to a gene: 3. Germline assignment: CDR1 DFQATT and CDR2 SNEGSKA (reference sequence). The CDR3 nucleotides are TGCAGTGCTAGAGATTCGGGACTAGCGGGAAATGAGCAGTTCTTC. Its translation is CSARDSGLAGNEQFF.

This rearrangement joins TRBV29-1 to TRBJ1-2; D not certain. The CDR3 contains 10 residues. CDR1 is SQVTM and CDR2 is ANQGSEA in the germline V gene. Deletions cut 3 bases from V and 7 bases from J, with 6 bases between. CDR3 nucleotide sequence: TGCAGCGTTGACGCCCGTGGCTACACCTTC. It yields the protein CSVDARGYTF.

This clonotype was seen a few times. The V and J genes are TRBV11-2 and TRBJ1-5; D is possibly TRBD1 (5 bases). Trimming stripped 3 bases from V and 7 bases from J, with 13 bases between. From germline, CDR1 is SGHAT and CDR2 FQNNGV. The CDR3 covers 14 residues. The CDR3: CASSLGQGPQPQHF. The CDR3 DNA reads TGTGCCAGCAGCTTGGGGCAGGGACCCCAGCCCCAGCATTTT.

This clonotype showed up just a few times. The chain carries TRBV29-1 and TRBJ1-1; D is perhaps TRBD1 (6 bases). Trimming stripped 4 bases from V and 5 bases from J, with 17 bases between. Germline V gene lookup returns CDR1 SQVTM and CDR2 ANQGSEA. The CDR3 runs to 14 residues. The CDR3 region has the DNA TGCAGCGTTGCAGGGGCCGCTGCGGGAACTGAAGCTTTCTTT. Encoded protein: CSVAGAAAGTEAFF.

This clonotype was counted between two and nine times. The V gene is TRBV20-1, the J gene TRBJ1-2; D may be TRBD1 (6 bases). This CDR3 spans 12 amino acids. Trimming took off 4 bases at V and 5 bases at J, with 11 bases between the two ends. Germline V gives CDR1 DFQATT, CDR2 SNEGSKA (reference sequence). The CDR3: CSATGDLYGYTF. The CDR3 DNA reads TGCAGTGCTACAGGGGACTTATATGGCTACACCTTC.

A single count supports this clonotype. CDR3 region: CASSTDRAYGRPQHF. Here the CDR3 DNA reads TGTGCCAGCAGCACCGACAGGGCGTATGGTCGGCCCCAGCATTTT. The chain links TRBV7-2 to TRBJ1-5; TRBD1 matches at 7 bases. Germline trimming cut 5 bases from V and 9 bases from J; bases unmatched to any gene: 13. The V gene's germline CDR1 is SGHTA and CDR2 FQGNSA. The length of the CDR3 is 15 residues.

This clonotype was seen just once. CDR3 DNA sequence: TGTGCCAGCAGCGCTCGAGGGACAGCCTCCCGGGGCTACACCTTC. This translates into CASSARGTASRGYTF. This chain joins TRBV9 and TRBJ1-2; 7 nucleotides align to TRBD1. The trim removed 3 bases at V and 8 bases at J, leaving 13 bases unmatched. The CDR3 has 15 amino acids. Per the germline V gene, CDR1 is SGDLS and CDR2 is YYNGEE.

This clonotype was observed a handful of times. V is TRBV5-1 and J is TRBJ1-3; weak D call: TRBD1 (5 bases). Per germline, CDR1 SGHRS and CDR2 YFSETQ. V was trimmed by 2 bases and J by 0 bases, leaving 12 bases between them. CDR3 length: 16 residues. CDR3 protein: CASSFVGGSSGNTIYF. The CDR3 bases are TGCGCCAGCAGCTTCGTCGGGGGAAGCTCTGGAAACACCATATATTTT.

This clonotype was recorded a few times. The rearrangement joins TRBV7-2 to TRBJ2-1; D unresolved. This CDR3 comprises 13 residues. Germline CDR1 SGHTA, CDR2 FQGNSA. V was cut by 5 bases and J by 6 bases, with 11 bases left in between. In DNA, the CDR3 is TGTGCCAGCAGCCGAGCATGGGGCAATGAGCAGTTCTTC. Protein product: CASSRAWGNEQFF. Complete variable domain (other parts from reference TRBV7-2 and TRBJ2-1): GAGVSQSPSNKVTEKGKDVELRCDPISGHTALYWYRQSLGQGLEFLIYFQGNSAPDKSGLPSDRFSAERTGGSVSTLTIQRTQQEDSAVYLCASSRAWGNEQFFGPGTRLTVL.

The chain joins TRBV5-5 to TRBJ1-1, with D hard to call. CDR3 length: 14 residues. Per the germline V gene, CDR1 is SGHKS and CDR2 is YYEKEE (reference sequence). V was shortened by 0 bases and J by 2 bases, with 8 bases between the two germline ends. CDR3 DNA sequence: TGTGCCAGCAGCTTGGACTGGACTAACACTGAAGCTTTCTTT. Translated, it gives CASSLDWTNTEAFF.

The chain carries TRBV28 and TRBJ2-1; D remains ambiguous. The germline CDR1 and CDR2 sequences are MDHEN and SYDVKM. The V end was cut by 8 bases, the J end by 0 bases, with 11 bases between. The CDR3 covers 14 residues. In nucleotides, the CDR3 is TGTGCCAGCGCACCGGTTTTCTCCTACAATGAGCAGTTCTTC. Its protein is CASAPVFSYNEQFF.

The chain is built from TRBV20-1 and TRBJ1-1; D remains unclear. V lost 4 bases to trimming and J lost 4 bases, with 13 bases between them. The germline CDR1 and CDR2 sequences are DFQATT and SNEGSKA (reference sequence). This CDR3 is 13 amino acids long. The CDR3 protein is CSATMFLGTEAFF. Here the CDR3 DNA reads TGCAGTGCTACCATGTTCTTGGGCACTGAAGCTTTCTTT.

This clonotype showed up just a few times. The chain uses TRBV2 and TRBJ1-5; D is perhaps TRBD1 (5 bases). The germline V and J ends were trimmed by 7 bases and 3 bases, with 10 bases remaining between them. Germline V lookup: CDR1 SNHLY, CDR2 FYNNEI. CDR3 length: 13 residues. The DNA for the CDR3 is TGTGCCAGCACTGTGACAGCCAATCAGCCCCAGCATTTT. This translates into CASTVTANQPQHF.

This clonotype was detected only a few times. This sequence joins TRBV20-1 and TRBJ1-6; a possible D gene is TRBD1 (5 bases). Germline V gene lookup returns CDR1 DFQATT and CDR2 SNEGSKA (reference sequence). The CDR3 loop spans 12 amino acids. V gave up 7 bases and J gave up 6 bases, with 10 bases separating them. CDR3 sequence (DNA): TGCAGTGTAAGGCAGGGTAATTCACCCCTCCACTTT. Its protein is CSVRQGNSPLHF.

V is TRBV29-1 and J is TRBJ2-3, with TRBD2 matching over 8 bases. Germline assignment: CDR1 SQVTM and CDR2 ANQGSEA. This CDR3 comprises 13 residues. With 6 bases clipped from V and 7 bases from J, the junction kept 9 bases outside the gene matches. The CDR3 DNA is TGCAGCGTCGAAAGCGGGAGTAAACATACGCAGTATTTT. This encodes CSVESGSKHTQYF.

This clonotype was recorded at least ten times. The chain carries TRBV29-1 and TRBJ1-2; D ambiguous. Trimming took 4 bases from V and 0 from J, leaving 9 bases between them. Germline V gene sequence: CDR1 SQVTM, CDR2 ANQGSEA. This CDR3 region has 13 residues. CDR3 DNA: TGCAGCGTTGTGTCGGCAGCTAACTATGGCTACACCTTC. Translating gives CSVVSAANYGYTF.

This clonotype has more than one count but fewer than ten. The chain couples TRBV20-1 to TRBJ1-4; no clear D. The germline V gene encodes CDR1 DFQATT and CDR2 SNEGSKA (reference sequence). The CDR3 is made up of 11 amino acids. V dropped 3 bases and J dropped 9 bases, with 8 bases sitting between them. The CDR3 loop is CSASVRQKLFF. CDR3 DNA sequence: TGCAGTGCTAGTGTCAGACAAAAACTGTTTTTT.

This clonotype was seen more than once but under ten times. CDR3 amino acids: CASSRAETEAFF. CDR3 bases: TGTGCCAGCAGCCGGGCGGAGACTGAAGCTTTCTTT. The chain recombines TRBV11-3 with TRBJ1-1; D uncertain. Germline-derived CDR1 and CDR2 are SGHNT and YENEEA. Trimming cost V 5 bases and J 5 bases, with 9 bases left between them. The CDR3 has 12 amino acids.

This clonotype was counted only a few times. The rearrangement joins TRBV20-1 to TRBJ2-7, with a possible D match to TRBD2 (5 bases). CDR1 DFQATT and CDR2 SNEGSKA come from the germline V gene (reference sequence). Between the trimmed V and J ends, which lost 3 bases and 7 bases, there was a span of 19 bases. There are 14 residues in the CDR3. CDR3 sequence: CSASPAGLYREQYF. DNA for the CDR3: TGCAGTGCTAGCCCTGCAGGACTCTATCGGGAGCAGTACTTC.

The rearrangement uses TRBV19 and TRBJ1-5; 7 positions agree with TRBD1. The CDR3 loop spans 17 amino acids. Germline CDR1 is LNHDA and CDR2 is SQIVND (reference sequence). The V and J ends lost 6 bases and 3 bases, in that order; junction bases with no gene match: 14. The CDR3 DNA sequence: TGTGCCAGTAGAAGGGGGCCCGACAGCTTCTCCAATCAGCCCCAGCATTTT. Translated, it gives CASRRGPDSFSNQPQHF.

This clonotype occurred many times. This chain joins TRBV10-3 and TRBJ2-1; D may match TRBD1 or TRBD2 (6 bases each). In germline, CDR1 is ENHRY, CDR2 SYGVKD. CDR3 length equals 16 residues. Trimming took off 0 bases at V and 8 bases at J, with 17 bases between the two ends. In nucleotides, the CDR3 is TGTGCCATCAGTGAGTCAAGGGGGGCTACCTTGGATGAGCAGTTCTTC. This encodes CAISESRGATLDEQFF.

The chain carries TRBV5-1 and TRBJ2-1; TRBD1 is a possible D gene (5 bases). The CDR3 loop spans 15 amino acids. V gave up 6 bases and J gave up 5 bases, with 18 bases separating them. The germline gives CDR1 SGHRS, CDR2 YFSETQ. The CDR3 DNA follows: TGCGCCAGCACTGAACAGGTCTTGGGGAACAATGAGCAGTTCTTC. As protein: CASTEQVLGNNEQFF.